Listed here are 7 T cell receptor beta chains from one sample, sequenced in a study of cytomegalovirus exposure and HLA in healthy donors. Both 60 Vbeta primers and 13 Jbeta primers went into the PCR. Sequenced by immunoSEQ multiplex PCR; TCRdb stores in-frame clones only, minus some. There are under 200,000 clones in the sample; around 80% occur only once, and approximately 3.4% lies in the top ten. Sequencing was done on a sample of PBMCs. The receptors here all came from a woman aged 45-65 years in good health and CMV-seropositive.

The CDR3 DNA reads as TGTGCCAGCAGCTGGGGCGGGGGGGCCAATGAGCAGTTCTTC. Translated, it gives CASSWGGGANEQFF. The gene calls are TRBV11-3 and TRBJ2-1, with 9 bases that match TRBD2. This CDR3 has 14 amino acids. V shed 4 bases, J shed 6 bases, and the junction held 4 bases outside the gene matches. Germline CDR1 SGHNT, CDR2 YENEEA. Together with reference TRBV11-3 and TRBJ2-1, the CDR3 gives the full variable domain: EAGVVQSPRYKIIEKKQPVAFWCNPISGHNTLYWYLQNLGQGPELLIRYENEEAVDDSQLPKDRFSAERLKGVDSTLKIQPAELGDSAVYLCASSWGGGANEQFFGPGTRLTVL.

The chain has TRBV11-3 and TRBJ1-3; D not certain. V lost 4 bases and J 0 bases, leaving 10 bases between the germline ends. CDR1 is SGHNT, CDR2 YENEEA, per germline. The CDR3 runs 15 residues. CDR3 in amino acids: CASSSTRSSGNTIYF. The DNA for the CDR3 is TGTGCCAGCAGCTCAACTCGTAGCTCTGGAAACACCATATATTTT.

CDR3 DNA sequence: TGCGCCAGCAGCTCGATAGGCAGGGTTTCGGACGCTGAAGCTTTCTTT. Amino acids: CASSSIGRVSDAEAFF. The rearrangement links TRBV5-1 to TRBJ1-1; TRBD1 is a possible D gene (5 bases). This CDR3 has 16 amino acids. Germline-derived CDR1 and CDR2 are SGHRS and YFSETQ. The V and J ends lost 3 bases and 6 bases respectively, with 21 bases between them.

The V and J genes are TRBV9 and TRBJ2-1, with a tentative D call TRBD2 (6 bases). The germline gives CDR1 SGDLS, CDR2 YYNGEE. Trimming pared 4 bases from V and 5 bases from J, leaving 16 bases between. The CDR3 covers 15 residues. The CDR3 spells CASSTTSTGDNEQFF. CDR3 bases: TGTGCCAGCAGCACTACTAGTACGGGGGACAATGAGCAGTTCTTC.

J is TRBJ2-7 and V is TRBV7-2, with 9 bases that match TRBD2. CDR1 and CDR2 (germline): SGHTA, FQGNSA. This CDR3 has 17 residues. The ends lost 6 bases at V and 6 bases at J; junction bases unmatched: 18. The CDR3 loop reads CASRKELSGGRALEQYF. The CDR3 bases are TGTGCCAGCAGAAAAGAGTTGTCGGGCGGGAGGGCACTCGAGCAGTACTTC.

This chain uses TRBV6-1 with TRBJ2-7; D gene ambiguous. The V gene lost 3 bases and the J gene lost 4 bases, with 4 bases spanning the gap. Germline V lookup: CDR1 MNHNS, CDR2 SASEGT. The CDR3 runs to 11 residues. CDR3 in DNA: TGTGCCAGCAGTGAGAGTTACGAGCAGTACTTC. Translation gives CASSESYEQYF.

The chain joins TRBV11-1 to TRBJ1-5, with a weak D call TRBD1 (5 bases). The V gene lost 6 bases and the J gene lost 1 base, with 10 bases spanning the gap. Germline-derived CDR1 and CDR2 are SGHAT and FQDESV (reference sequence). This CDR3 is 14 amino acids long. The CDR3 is CASSPDRSNQPQHF. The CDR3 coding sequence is TGTGCCAGCAGTCCAGACAGAAGCAATCAGCCCCAGCATTTT.